Described below is a single TCR beta chain sequence and its context. Its antigen remains undetermined. The input lacks base qualities; no much larger clone sits a single base away. This sample is part of a study of blood T cell repertoires in COVID-19 (TCRdb year 2020). Looking at the study overall: Samples from collaborators originated in the United States, Italy and Spain and spanned both the acute and convalescent phases of COVID-19. HLA class I and class II types, where available, came from metadata supplied by the sample provider rather than from assay-based typing. The repertoires were released in a freely available public database intended as a resource for research on the immune response to SARS-CoV-2. Subjects who had been exposed to COVID-19, were actively infected with it, or had recovered from it provided the deeply sampled blood TCRbeta repertoires that made up the dataset. The material from the prospective study consisted of cDNA or gDNA derived from T cells, B-cell-depleted T cells, or PBMCs. Nearly every sample came with metadata listing a de-identified subject ID, COVID-19 status, age in years and sex. Samples came from the ongoing ImmuneRACE study (first 160 participants) plus 1,254 subjects from 6 global collaborators.

TCRbeta CDR3 regions were amplified from genomic DNA by means of the immunoSEQ Assay, a bias-controlled multiplex PCR. The authors processed their data as follows. Within the assay, amplification of reference gene primers was used to estimate how many nucleated cells each sample contained. Sequence reads were collapsed and filtered to measure the absolute abundance of every unique TCRbeta CDR3 rearrangement. For each sample, productive Simpson clonality was calculated as the square root of Simpson's diversity index over productive rearrangements. Entries here come from immuneACCESS through TCRdb and include only in-frame sequences with V and J called. Some clones fail to appear in such tables; in the studies checked, an unresolved V gene covers under half of the shortfall, and the cause of the remainder is unknown. V, J and clone size are those of that table, while D and trimming were read from the DNA. The sample records around 300,000 clones, 75% to 90% of which are singletons. Of the sample, about 3% is held by the ten largest clones.

The collaborating institutions used their own protocols to collect whole blood in K2EDTA tubes. For TCRbeta analysis, collaborators shipped samples as frozen whole blood, isolated PBMCs, or DNA extracted from either of those sample types. A distance of 15 bases separates the germline ends of V and J, which lose 0 bases and 6 bases respectively. Sequences KGHDR (CDR1) and SFDVKD (CDR2) are obtained from the germline V gene. The CDR3, from cysteine to phenylalanine, totals 16 residues. The retained sequence is limited to the CDR3, 48 bases, with the frame set at the first base. On the study overall, not on this receptor specifically: The amount of clinical and demographic metadata varied by source and participant and was provided uncurated.

This chain is built from TRBV24-1 and TRBJ2-3; possibly the D gene is TRBD1, per 6 matching bases. This TCR was recovered from a woman aged 25-40 years with active or convalescent COVID-19. The sample comprised peripheral blood. The sequence in DNA is TGTGCCACCAGTGATTTGGGGTCAGGGGTGGTTGATACGCAGTATTTT. The resulting protein is CATSDLGSGVVDTQYF.